The rows below give T cell receptor beta chains drawn from one sample of a study of T cell responses to AZD1222 COVID-19 vaccine. Repertoires were generated with immunoSEQ multiplex PCR, while TCRdb's copy carries only in-frame clones and drops some. Of 130,000 to 150,000 clones detected, approximately 90% appear once; the ten largest clones hold 2.5% to 3%. The starting material was peripheral blood, obtained on day 0 of AZD1222 vaccination. The receptors originated from an adult in good health. CDR3s include the opening cysteine and the closing phenylalanine or tryptophan. D genes are given only for firm matches. Only some rows state a clone size, as once, few, many or a class for expanded clones.

TRBJ2-3 - TRBV4-1 - CASSQVMLRMRVTDTQYF TGCGCCAGCAGCCAAGTGATGCTTAGGATGAGGGTCACAGATACGCAGTATTTT
TRBJ2-1 TRBD2 TRBV27 - CASSLSIPAGGYYNEQFF TGTGCCAGCAGTTTATCTATTCCGGCGGGAGGTTACTACAATGAGCAGTTCTTC
TRBJ2-7 - TRBV14 - CASSLRDWALYEQYF TGTGCCAGCAGCCTCCGGGACTGGGCCCTGTACGAGCAGTACTTC
TRBJ1-5 - TRBV5-1 - CASNFPGASNQPQHF TGCGCCAGCAACTTCCCGGGGGCGAGCAATCAGCCCCAGCATTTT
TRBJ2-7 TRBD2 TRBV6-1 - CASSGTSGGFSYEQYF TGTGCCAGCAGTGGGACTAGCGGGGGATTCTCCTACGAGCAGTACTTC
TRBJ1-5 - TRBV10-1 - CASSMTASNQPQHF TGCGCCAGCAGTATGACAGCGAGCAATCAGCCCCAGCATTTT
TRBJ1-2 - TRBV6-6 - CASSSPSQRGGYTF TGTGCCAGCAGCTCCCCTTCTCAGCGAGGGGGCTACACCTTC
TRBJ2-7 - TRBV29-1 - CSVEDDGGAYEQYF TGCAGCGTTGAAGATGATGGGGGCGCCTACGAGCAGTACTTC
TRBJ1-5 - TRBV28 - CASSLLGGNQPQHF TGTGCCAGCAGCCTTCTTGGGGGCAATCAGCCCCAGCATTTT
TRBJ1-6 - TRBV2 - CASKRDNSPLHF TGTGCCAGCAAGAGAGATAATTCACCCCTCCACTTT
TRBJ2-7 TRBD2 TRBV4-1 - CASSQGLAGKSEQYF TGCGCCAGCAGCCAGGGACTAGCGGGAAAATCCGAGCAGTACTTC
TRBJ2-2 - TRBV28 - CASSPFYSRSTNTGELFF TGTGCCAGCAGTCCCTTTTATAGCAGGAGTACGAACACCGGGGAGCTGTTTTTT
TRBJ2-7 - TRBV14 - CASSRYSGSSYEQYF TGTGCCAGCAGCCGTTATAGCGGTAGCTCCTACGAGCAGTACTTC
TRBJ2-5 - TRBV6-6 once CASRATLWETQYF TGTGCCAGCAGAGCGACCCTATGGGAGACCCAGTACTTC